This T cell receptor (beta chain) derives from a study of blood T cell repertoires in COVID-19. Study-level background: Nucleic acid was either cDNA or gDNA, and it came from T cells, B-cell-depleted T cells, or PBMCs.

The repertoire was sequenced with immunoSEQ multiplex PCR; TCRdb's copy has only in-frame clones and lacks some. In the table there are over 80,000 clones, roughly 75% of which are singletons. The clonotype originates from a woman aged 45-65 years with acute or convalescent COVID-19. Sample: peripheral blood.

CDR3: CASSVEAGGPETQYF. CDR3 nucleotides: TGTGCCAGCAGCGTAGAAGCGGGGGGGCCAGAGACCCAGTACTTC. The V gene is TRBV9, the J gene TRBJ2-5; 10 bases agree with TRBD2. The CDR3 extends over 15 amino acids. Trimming cost V 0 bases and J 4 bases; bases outside gene matches: 3. The germline V gene encodes CDR1 SGDLS and CDR2 YYNGEE.